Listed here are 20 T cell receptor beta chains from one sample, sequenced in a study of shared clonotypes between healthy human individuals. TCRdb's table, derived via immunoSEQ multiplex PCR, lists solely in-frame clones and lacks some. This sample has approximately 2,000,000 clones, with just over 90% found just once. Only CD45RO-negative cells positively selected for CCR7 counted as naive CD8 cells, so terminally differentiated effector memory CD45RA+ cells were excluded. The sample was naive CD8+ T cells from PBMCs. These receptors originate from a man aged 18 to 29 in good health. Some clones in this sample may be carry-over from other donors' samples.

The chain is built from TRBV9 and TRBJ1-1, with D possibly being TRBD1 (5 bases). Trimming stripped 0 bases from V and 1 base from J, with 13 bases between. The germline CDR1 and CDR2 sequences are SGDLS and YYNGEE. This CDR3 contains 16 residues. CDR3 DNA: TGTGCCAGCAGCGTAGGGACACTTATGCAGAACACTGAAGCTTTCTTT. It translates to CASSVGTLMQNTEAFF.

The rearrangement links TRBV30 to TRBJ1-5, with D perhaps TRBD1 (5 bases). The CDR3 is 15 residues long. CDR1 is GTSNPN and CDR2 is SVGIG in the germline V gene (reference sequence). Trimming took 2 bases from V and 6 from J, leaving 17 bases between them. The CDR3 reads CAWSWGGGSIQPQHF. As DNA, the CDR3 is TGTGCCTGGAGTTGGGGCGGCGGTAGTATTCAGCCCCAGCATTTT. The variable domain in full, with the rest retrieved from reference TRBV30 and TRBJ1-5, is SQTIHQWPATLVQPVGSPLSLECTVEGTSNPNLYWYRQAAGRGLQLLFYSVGIGQISSEVPQNLSASRPQDRQFILSSKKLLLSDSGFYLCAWSWGGGSIQPQHFGDGTRLSIL.

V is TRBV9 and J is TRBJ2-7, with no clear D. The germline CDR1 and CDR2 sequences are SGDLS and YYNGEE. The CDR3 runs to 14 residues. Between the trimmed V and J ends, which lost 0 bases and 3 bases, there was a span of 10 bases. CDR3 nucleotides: TGTGCCAGCAGCGTAGATGGCAGATACTACGAGCAGTACTTC. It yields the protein CASSVDGRYYEQYF. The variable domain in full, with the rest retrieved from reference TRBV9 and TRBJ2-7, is DSGVTQTPKHLITATGQRVTLRCSPRSGDLSVYWYQQSLDQGLQFLIQYYNGEERAKGNILERFSAQQFPDLHSELNLSSLELGDSALYFCASSVDGRYYEQYFGPGTRLTVT.

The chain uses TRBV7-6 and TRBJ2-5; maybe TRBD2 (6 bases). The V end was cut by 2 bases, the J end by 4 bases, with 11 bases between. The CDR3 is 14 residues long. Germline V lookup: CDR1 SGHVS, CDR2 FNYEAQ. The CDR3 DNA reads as TGTGCCAGCAGCTTACTCTCGGGAGCAGAGACCCAGTACTTC. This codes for CASSLLSGAETQYF.

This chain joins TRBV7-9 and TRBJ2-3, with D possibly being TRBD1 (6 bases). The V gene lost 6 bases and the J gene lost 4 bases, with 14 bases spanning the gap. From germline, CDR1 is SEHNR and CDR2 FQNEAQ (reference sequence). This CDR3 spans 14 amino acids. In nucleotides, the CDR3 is TGTGCCAGCAGAGAACGGACAGTTGCAGATACGCAGTATTTT. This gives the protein CASRERTVADTQYF.

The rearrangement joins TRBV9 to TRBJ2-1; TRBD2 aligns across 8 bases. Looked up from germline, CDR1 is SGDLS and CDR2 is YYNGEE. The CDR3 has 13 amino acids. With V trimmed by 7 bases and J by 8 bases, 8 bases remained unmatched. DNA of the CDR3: TGTGCCAGCGGCCTAGCGGGTGGGGATGAGCAGTTCTTC. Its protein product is CASGLAGGDEQFF.

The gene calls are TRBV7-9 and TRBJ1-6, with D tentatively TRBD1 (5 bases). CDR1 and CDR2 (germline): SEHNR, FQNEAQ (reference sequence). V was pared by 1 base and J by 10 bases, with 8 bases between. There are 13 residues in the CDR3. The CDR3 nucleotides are TGTGCCAGCAGCTTAGTAGGGGCCTCACCCCTCCACTTT. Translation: CASSLVGASPLHF.

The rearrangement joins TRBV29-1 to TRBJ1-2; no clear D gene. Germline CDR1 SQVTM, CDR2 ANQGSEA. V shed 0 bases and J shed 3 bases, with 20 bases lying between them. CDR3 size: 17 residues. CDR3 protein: CSVEDLRHEVLDYGYTF. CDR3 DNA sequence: TGCAGCGTTGAAGATCTAAGACATGAGGTACTAGACTATGGCTACACCTTC.

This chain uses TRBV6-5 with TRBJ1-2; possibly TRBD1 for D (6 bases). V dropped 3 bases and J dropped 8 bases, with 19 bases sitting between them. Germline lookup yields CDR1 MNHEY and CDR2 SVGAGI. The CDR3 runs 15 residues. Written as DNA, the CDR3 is TGTGCCAGCAGTTATTCAGGATCCCAAAGGGGGGGCTACACCTTC. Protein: CASSYSGSQRGGYTF.

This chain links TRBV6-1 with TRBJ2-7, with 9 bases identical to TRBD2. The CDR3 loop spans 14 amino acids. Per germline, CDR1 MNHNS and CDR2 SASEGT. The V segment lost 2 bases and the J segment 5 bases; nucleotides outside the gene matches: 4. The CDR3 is CASSERTSVHEQYF. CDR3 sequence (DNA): TGTGCCAGCAGTGAAAGGACTAGCGTGCACGAGCAGTACTTC.

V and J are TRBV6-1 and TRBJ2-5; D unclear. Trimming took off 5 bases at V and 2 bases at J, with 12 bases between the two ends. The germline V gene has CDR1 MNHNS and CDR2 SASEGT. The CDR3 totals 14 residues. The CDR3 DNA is TGTGCCAGCAGTCAGACTGGCTATCAAGAGACCCAGTACTTC. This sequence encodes CASSQTGYQETQYF.

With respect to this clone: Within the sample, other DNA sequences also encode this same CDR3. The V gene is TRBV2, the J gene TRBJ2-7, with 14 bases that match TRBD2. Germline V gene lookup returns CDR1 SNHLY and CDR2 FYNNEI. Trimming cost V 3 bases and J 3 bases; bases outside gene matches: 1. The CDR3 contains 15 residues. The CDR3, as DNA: TGTGCCAGCAGTGAGGGACTAGCGGGAGTCTACGAGCAGTACTTC. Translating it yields CASSEGLAGVYEQYF.

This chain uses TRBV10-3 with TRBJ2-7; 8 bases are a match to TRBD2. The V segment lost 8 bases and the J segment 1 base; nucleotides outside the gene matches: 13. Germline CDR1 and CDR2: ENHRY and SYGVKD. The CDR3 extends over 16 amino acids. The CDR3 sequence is CAIERGKAGASYEQYF. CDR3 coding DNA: TGTGCCATCGAGAGGGGAAAAGCGGGGGCGTCCTACGAGCAGTACTTC.

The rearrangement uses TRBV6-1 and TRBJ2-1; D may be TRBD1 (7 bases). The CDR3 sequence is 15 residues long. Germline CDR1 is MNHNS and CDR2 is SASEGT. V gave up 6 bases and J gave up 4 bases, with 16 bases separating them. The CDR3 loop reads CASRLQGTSYNEQFF. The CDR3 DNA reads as TGTGCCAGCAGATTACAGGGGACTTCGTACAATGAGCAGTTCTTC.

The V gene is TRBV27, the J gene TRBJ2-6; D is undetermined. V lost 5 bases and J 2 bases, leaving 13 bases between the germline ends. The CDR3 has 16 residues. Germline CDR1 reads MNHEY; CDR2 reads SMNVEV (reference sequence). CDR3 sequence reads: CASSALLVAGANVLTF. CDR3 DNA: TGTGCCAGCAGTGCGCTCCTGGTCGCTGGGGCCAACGTCCTGACTTTC.

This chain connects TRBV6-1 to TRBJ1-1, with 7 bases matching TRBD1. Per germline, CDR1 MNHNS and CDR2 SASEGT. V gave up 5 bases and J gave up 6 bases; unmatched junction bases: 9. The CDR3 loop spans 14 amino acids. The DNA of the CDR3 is TGTGCCAGCAGTTCAATGGACAGGATCCCTGAAGCTTTCTTT. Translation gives CASSSMDRIPEAFF.

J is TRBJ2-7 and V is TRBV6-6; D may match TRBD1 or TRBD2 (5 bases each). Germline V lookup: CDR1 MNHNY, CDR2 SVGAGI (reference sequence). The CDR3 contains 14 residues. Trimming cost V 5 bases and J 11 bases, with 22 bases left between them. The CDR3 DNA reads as TGTGCCAGCAGTATTCAGGGTCACTCACGAGGGGAGTACTTC. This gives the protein CASSIQGHSRGEYF.

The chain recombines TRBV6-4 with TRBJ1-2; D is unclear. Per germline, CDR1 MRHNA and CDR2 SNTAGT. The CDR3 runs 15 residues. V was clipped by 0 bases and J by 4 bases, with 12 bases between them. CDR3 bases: TGTGCCAGCAGTGACTCTCCCGGGTTTGCCTATGGCTACACCTTC. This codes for CASSDSPGFAYGYTF.

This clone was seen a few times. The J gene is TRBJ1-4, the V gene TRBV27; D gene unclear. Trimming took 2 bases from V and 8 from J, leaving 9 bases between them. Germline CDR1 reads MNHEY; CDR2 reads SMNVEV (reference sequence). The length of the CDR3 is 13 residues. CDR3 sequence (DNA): TGTGCCAGCAGTTTAACGGCGGGAGAAAAACTGTTTTTT. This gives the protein CASSLTAGEKLFF.

CDR3 bases: TGTGCCAGCAGTTCCCCCCGGACAGATTTACCTCCTGGGGCCAACGTCCTGACTTTC. Amino acid sequence: CASSSPRTDLPPGANVLTF. The chain has TRBV28 and TRBJ2-6; weak D call: TRBD1 (6 bases). CDR3 length: 19 amino acids. Deletions cut 4 bases from V and 2 bases from J, with 21 bases between. Germline CDR1 is MDHEN and CDR2 is SYDVKM.